A single T cell receptor (beta chain) is shown here with its context. Its specificity is unknown. This entry is derived from a study of OX40 agonist ivuxolimab in advanced cancers. Findings and caveats of the study: CD8+ T cells averaged more expanded clones than CD4+.

Produced via immunoSEQ multiplex PCR; TCRdb's table is partial and in-frame only. This table has some 39,000 clones, around 89% appearing once. Germline CDR1 reads MDHEN; CDR2 reads SYDVKM. The CDR3 is 13 amino acids. The TCR was taken from an adult with an advanced solid tumor such as melanoma, head and neck, liver or kidney cancer. The rearrangement joins TRBV28 to TRBJ2-1, with D possibly called TRBD1 or TRBD2 (5 bases each). Sample: CD4+ or CD8+ T cells sorted from blood, taken in a trial of the OX40 agonist ivuxolimab. CDR3 sequence (DNA): TGTGCAAGCCGGGGCCCCCTGGCCAATGAGCAGTTCTTC. This translates into CASRGPLANEQFF.